These T cell receptor beta chains were read from a single sample in a study of cytomegalovirus exposure and HLA in healthy donors. Generated by immunoSEQ multiplex PCR, the TCRdb table keeps only in-frame clones and is missing some. The table records approximately 150,000 clones, around 82% of them present only once. The sequenced sample consisted of PBMCs. All receptors come from a man aged 45-65 years in good health and CMV-seropositive. Each CDR3 is given with its conserved first and last residue. Fields, in order: V gene, D gene, clone size, J gene, CDR3 protein, CDR3 DNA. D genes are given only for firm matches. Expanded clones get a size class; other rows say once, few or many, or leave the size out.

V gene: TRBV29-1
D gene: TRBD1
clone size: .
J gene: TRBJ1-2
CDR3 protein: CSVEETGYGYTF
CDR3 DNA: TGCAGCGTTGAAGAGACAGGGTATGGCTACACCTTC

V gene: TRBV7-9
D gene: .
clone size: .
J gene: TRBJ2-2
CDR3 protein: CASSPVAANTGELFF
CDR3 DNA: TGTGCCAGCAGCCCTGTGGCGGCGAACACCGGGGAGCTGTTTTTT

V gene: TRBV29-1
D gene: .
clone size: .
J gene: TRBJ2-5
CDR3 protein: CSVDRQPQETQYF
CDR3 DNA: TGCAGCGTTGACAGGCAGCCCCAAGAGACCCAGTACTTC

V gene: TRBV4-3
D gene: .
clone size: .
J gene: TRBJ2-3
CDR3 protein: CASSQVGGVGDTQYF
CDR3 DNA: TGCGCCAGCAGCCAAGTGGGAGGAGTAGGAGATACGCAGTATTTT

V gene: TRBV6-6
D gene: .
clone size: .
J gene: TRBJ1-5
CDR3 protein: CASRLGNQPQHF
CDR3 DNA: TGTGCCAGCAGACTTGGCAATCAGCCCCAGCATTTT

V gene: TRBV11-2
D gene: TRBD2
clone size: .
J gene: TRBJ2-3
CDR3 protein: CASSTGLDHTQYF
CDR3 DNA: TGTGCCAGCAGCACGGGACTAGATCATACGCAGTATTTT

V gene: TRBV28
D gene: TRBD2
clone size: .
J gene: TRBJ2-7
CDR3 protein: CASSPTGTSVYEQYF
CDR3 DNA: TGTGCCAGCAGTCCGACCGGGACTAGTGTCTACGAGCAGTACTTC

V gene: TRBV29-1
D gene: .
clone size: few
J gene: TRBJ1-1
CDR3 protein: CSVELHTEAFF
CDR3 DNA: TGCAGCGTCGAGCTTCACACTGAAGCTTTCTTT

V gene: TRBV10-3
D gene: .
clone size: .
J gene: TRBJ2-1
CDR3 protein: CAISDPDRTYNEQFF
CDR3 DNA: TGTGCCATCAGTGACCCCGACAGGACCTACAATGAGCAGTTCTTC

V gene: TRBV5-8
D gene: TRBD1
clone size: .
J gene: TRBJ2-7
CDR3 protein: CASSPRDRGWYEQYF
CDR3 DNA: TGTGCCAGCAGCCCCCGGGACAGGGGGTGGTACGAGCAGTACTTC

V gene: TRBV28
D gene: .
clone size: few
J gene: TRBJ1-2
CDR3 protein: CASSPSNYGYTF
CDR3 DNA: TGTGCCAGCAGTCCTTCGAACTATGGCTACACCTTC

V gene: TRBV6-5
D gene: .
clone size: .
J gene: TRBJ2-2
CDR3 protein: CASSTSTGELFF
CDR3 DNA: TGTGCCAGCAGTACTAGCACCGGGGAGCTGTTTTTT

V gene: TRBV7-9
D gene: .
clone size: .
J gene: TRBJ1-2
CDR3 protein: CASSFNPGDVYGYTF
CDR3 DNA: TGTGCCAGCAGCTTTAACCCAGGGGATGTCTATGGCTACACCTTC

V gene: TRBV28
D gene: TRBD2
clone size: few
J gene: TRBJ2-7
CDR3 protein: CASSTIASGLYEQYF
CDR3 DNA: TGTGCCAGCAGTACCATTGCTAGCGGCCTATACGAGCAGTACTTC

V gene: TRBV5-6
D gene: .
clone size: .
J gene: TRBJ1-3
CDR3 protein: CASSPSPSSGNTIYF
CDR3 DNA: TGTGCCAGCAGCCCCTCCCCGTCCTCTGGAAACACCATATATTTT

V gene: TRBV19
D gene: TRBD1
clone size: .
J gene: TRBJ2-1
CDR3 protein: CASSLGTGGIYNEQFF
CDR3 DNA: TGTGCCAGTAGTCTGGGGACAGGGGGTATCTACAATGAGCAGTTCTTC

V gene: TRBV11-2
D gene: .
clone size: few
J gene: TRBJ2-5
CDR3 protein: CASSRSGAGGTQYF
CDR3 DNA: TGTGCCAGCAGCCGTAGCGGGGCAGGGGGGACCCAGTACTTC

V gene: TRBV5-1
D gene: .
clone size: .
J gene: TRBJ2-4
CDR3 protein: CASSLVSSLAKNIQYF
CDR3 DNA: TGCGCCAGCAGCTTGGTCTCCAGCTTAGCCAAGAACATTCAGTACTTC

V gene: TRBV4-3
D gene: TRBD2
clone size: few
J gene: TRBJ2-2
CDR3 protein: CASSQDWSGGVRELFF
CDR3 DNA: TGCGCCAGCAGCCAAGATTGGAGCGGGGGGGTTCGGGAGCTGTTTTTT

V gene: TRBV14
D gene: .
clone size: .
J gene: TRBJ2-3
CDR3 protein: CASSQVLETTLDTQYF
CDR3 DNA: TGTGCCAGCAGCCAAGTTTTAGAGACTACTTTAGATACGCAGTATTTT

V gene: TRBV6-5
D gene: .
clone size: .
J gene: TRBJ1-5
CDR3 protein: CASSPRGQPQHF
CDR3 DNA: TGTGCCAGCAGTCCCAGGGGTCAGCCCCAGCATTTT

V gene: TRBV7-9
D gene: .
clone size: .
J gene: TRBJ1-2
CDR3 protein: CASSLGSQGGYGYTF
CDR3 DNA: TGTGCCAGCAGCTTAGGGTCTCAGGGAGGCTATGGCTACACCTTC

V gene: TRBV28
D gene: .
clone size: once
J gene: TRBJ2-7
CDR3 protein: CASSWTGRGDEQYF
CDR3 DNA: TGTGCCAGCAGTTGGACTGGGAGAGGCGACGAGCAGTACTTC

V gene: TRBV4-3
D gene: TRBD2
clone size: .
J gene: TRBJ2-4
CDR3 protein: CASSQDPEREWSKNIQYF
CDR3 DNA: TGCGCCAGCAGCCAAGATCCCGAGCGGGAGTGGTCCAAAAACATTCAGTACTTC

V gene: TRBV2
D gene: TRBD1
clone size: .
J gene: TRBJ1-4
CDR3 protein: CASRTDRAKLFF
CDR3 DNA: TGTGCCAGCAGGACGGACAGGGCAAAACTGTTTTTT

V gene: TRBV30
D gene: TRBD1
clone size: .
J gene: TRBJ1-5
CDR3 protein: CAWSVGQGLSQPQHF
CDR3 DNA: TGTGCCTGGAGTGTCGGACAGGGGTTGAGTCAGCCCCAGCATTTT

V gene: TRBV2
D gene: .
clone size: .
J gene: TRBJ1-5
CDR3 protein: CASRPGSNQPQHF
CDR3 DNA: TGTGCCAGCAGACCGGGGAGCAATCAGCCCCAGCATTTT

V gene: TRBV13
D gene: TRBD1
clone size: .
J gene: TRBJ1-2
CDR3 protein: CASSVGQVYGYTF
CDR3 DNA: TGTGCCAGCAGCGTTGGACAGGTATATGGCTACACCTTC

V gene: TRBV7-2
D gene: TRBD1
clone size: .
J gene: TRBJ2-1
CDR3 protein: CASSQRTGREGEQFF
CDR3 DNA: TGTGCCAGCAGCCAACGGACAGGGCGAGAGGGTGAGCAGTTCTTC

V gene: TRBV4-2
D gene: TRBD1
clone size: .
J gene: TRBJ1-2
CDR3 protein: CASSRPTGSNYGYTF
CDR3 DNA: TGTGCCAGCAGCCGCCCGACAGGGAGTAACTATGGCTACACCTTC

V gene: TRBV10-3
D gene: TRBD2
clone size: .
J gene: TRBJ2-5
CDR3 protein: CAISGGSQETQYF
CDR3 DNA: TGTGCCATCAGTGGCGGGAGCCAAGAGACCCAGTACTTC

V gene: TRBV5-4
D gene: .
clone size: .
J gene: TRBJ2-3
CDR3 protein: CASSLRGATDTQYF
CDR3 DNA: TGTGCCAGCAGCTTGCGGGGGGCCACAGATACGCAGTATTTT

V gene: TRBV2
D gene: TRBD2
clone size: .
J gene: TRBJ2-3
CDR3 protein: CAGQEREGDTQYF
CDR3 DNA: TGTGCCGGGCAGGAGCGGGAGGGAGATACGCAGTATTTT

V gene: TRBV6-5
D gene: .
clone size: .
J gene: TRBJ2-7
CDR3 protein: CASSRDLVYEQYF
CDR3 DNA: TGTGCCAGCAGCCGGGACTTGGTTTACGAGCAGTACTTC

V gene: TRBV5-6
D gene: TRBD1
clone size: .
J gene: TRBJ1-2
CDR3 protein: CASSLGGGAGYGYTF
CDR3 DNA: TGTGCCAGCAGCTTGGGAGGGGGCGCTGGCTATGGCTACACCTTC

V gene: TRBV5-4
D gene: .
clone size: few
J gene: TRBJ1-1
CDR3 protein: CASSLVGMNTEAFF
CDR3 DNA: TGTGCCAGCAGCTTGGTGGGCATGAACACTGAAGCTTTCTTT

V gene: TRBV9
D gene: .
clone size: .
J gene: TRBJ2-5
CDR3 protein: CASSPLGAMQTQYF
CDR3 DNA: TGTGCCAGCAGCCCCCTGGGAGCGATGCAGACCCAGTACTTC

V gene: TRBV6-5
D gene: .
clone size: few
J gene: TRBJ1-1
CDR3 protein: CASSYTGQYTEAFF
CDR3 DNA: TGTGCCAGCAGTTACACCGGACAGTACACTGAAGCTTTCTTT

V gene: TRBV19
D gene: .
clone size: .
J gene: TRBJ1-1
CDR3 protein: CASSNRRGTEAFF
CDR3 DNA: TGTGCCAGTAGCAACCGAAGGGGCACTGAAGCTTTCTTT

V gene: TRBV6-1
D gene: .
clone size: .
J gene: TRBJ2-5
CDR3 protein: CASSEADQETQYF
CDR3 DNA: TGTGCCAGCAGTGAGGCAGACCAAGAGACCCAGTACTTC

V gene: TRBV15
D gene: .
clone size: .
J gene: TRBJ2-7
CDR3 protein: CATSRDLEGAQYF
CDR3 DNA: TGTGCCACCAGCAGAGATTTAGAGGGAGCGCAGTACTTC

V gene: TRBV5-6
D gene: .
clone size: .
J gene: TRBJ2-6
CDR3 protein: CASSLDISYSGANVLTF
CDR3 DNA: TGTGCCAGCAGCTTGGACATATCATACTCTGGGGCCAACGTCCTGACTTTC

V gene: TRBV5-6
D gene: .
clone size: .
J gene: TRBJ2-7
CDR3 protein: CASSFLGGRQYYEQYF
CDR3 DNA: TGTGCCAGCAGCTTCCTCGGTGGGCGACAGTACTACGAGCAGTACTTC